This T cell receptor beta chain was recorded in a study of Ad26.COV2.S vaccination and SARS-CoV-2 variants. Study-level points and caveats: Overall T cell responses may have been underestimated by the analyses of TCR breadth and depth.

Trimming removed 4 bases from V and 7 bases from J, with 16 bases in between. The CDR3 is 14 amino acids. CDR1 and CDR2 (germline): SNHLY, FYNNEI. Comment on this clone: The target antigen is unknown.

Clones were read by immunoSEQ multiplex PCR, and TCRdb kept only the in-frame ones, dropping some. The sample has more than 85,000 clones; 80% are singletons. Sequencing was performed on peripheral blood, taken after recovery from COVID-19. V gene TRBV2 combines with J gene TRBJ1-2; no clear D gene. The receptor comes from a human donor who had recovered from COVID-19. The CDR3 region is CASSGGPQVGGYTF. Here the CDR3 DNA reads TGTGCCAGCAGTGGTGGGCCCCAAGTGGGTGGCTACACCTTC.